This T cell receptor beta chain was profiled in a study of blood T cell repertoires in COVID-19. Study at large: T cells, B-cell-depleted T cells, or PBMCs provided the cDNA or gDNA that served as material.

The V and J ends lost 5 bases and 1 base respectively, with 8 bases between them. The CDR3 totals 13 residues. The V gene's germline CDR1 is MRHNA and CDR2 SNTAGT. The age range of participants was about 18 to 95 years, with residence in about two dozen US areas. Cohort 3 donors were reported recovered after two negative PCRs, clearance, or symptom resolution. In the original processing: Reference gene primer amplification in the assay estimated nucleated cell counts. Method: immunoSEQ multiplex PCR; TCRdb's copy keeps in-frame clones and lacks some. The DNA was the basis for D and trimming; V, J and clone size are from that table. The data contain roughly 250,000 clones, around 91% of them seen just once; the ten biggest clones take up 2% to 3%.

Material for sequencing was PBMCs or T cells enriched from blood (not recorded which). This sequence was found in a woman aged 18 to 35 who had recovered from COVID-19. The chain links TRBV6-4 to TRBJ1-2, with D perhaps matching TRBD1 (6 bases). The CDR3 sequence is CASSQDSNYGYTF. The CDR3 nucleotides are TGTGCCAGCAGTCAGGACAGTAACTATGGCTACACCTTC.